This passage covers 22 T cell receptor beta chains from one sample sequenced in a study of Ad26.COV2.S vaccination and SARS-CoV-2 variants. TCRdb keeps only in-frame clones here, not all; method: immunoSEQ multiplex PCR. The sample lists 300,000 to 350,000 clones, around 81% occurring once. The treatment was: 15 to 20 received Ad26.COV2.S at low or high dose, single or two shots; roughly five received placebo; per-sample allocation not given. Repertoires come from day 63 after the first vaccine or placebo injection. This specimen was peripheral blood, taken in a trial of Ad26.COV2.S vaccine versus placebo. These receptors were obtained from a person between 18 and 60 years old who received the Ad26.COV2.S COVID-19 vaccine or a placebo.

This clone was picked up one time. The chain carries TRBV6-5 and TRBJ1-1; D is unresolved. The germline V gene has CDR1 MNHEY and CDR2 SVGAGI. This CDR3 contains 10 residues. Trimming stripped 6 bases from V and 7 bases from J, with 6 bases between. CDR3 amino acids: CASRPVEAFF. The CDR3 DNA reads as TGTGCCAGCAGGCCGGTTGAAGCTTTCTTT.

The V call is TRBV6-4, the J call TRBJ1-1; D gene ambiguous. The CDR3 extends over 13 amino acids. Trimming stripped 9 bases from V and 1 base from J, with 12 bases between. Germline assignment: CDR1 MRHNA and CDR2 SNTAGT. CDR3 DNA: TGTGCCAGTCGAGGATCGGGGAACACTGAAGCTTTCTTT. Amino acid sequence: CASRGSGNTEAFF.

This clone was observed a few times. In nucleotides, the CDR3 is TGTGCCAGCAGTGAACGACCCACAGGGTTGAGCAATCAGCCCCAGCATTTT. Amino acid sequence: CASSERPTGLSNQPQHF. This rearrangement joins TRBV6-1 to TRBJ1-5; tentative D call: TRBD1 (6 bases). CDR3 length equals 17 residues. Germline CDR1 reads MNHNS; CDR2 reads SASEGT. V lost 2 bases to trimming and J lost 1 base, with 15 bases between them.

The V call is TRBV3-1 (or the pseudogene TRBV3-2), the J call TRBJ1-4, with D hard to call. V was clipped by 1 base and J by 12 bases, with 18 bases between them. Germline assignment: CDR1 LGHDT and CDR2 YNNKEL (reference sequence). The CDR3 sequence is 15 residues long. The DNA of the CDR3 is TGTGCCAGCAGCCAAGGTTCCGGCCATTCTAGAGAACTGTTTTTT. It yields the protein CASSQGSGHSRELFF.

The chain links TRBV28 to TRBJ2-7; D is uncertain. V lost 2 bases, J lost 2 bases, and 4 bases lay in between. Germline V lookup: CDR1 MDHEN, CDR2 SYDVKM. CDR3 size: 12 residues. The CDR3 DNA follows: TGTGCCAGCAGTTTAGCCCCCTACGAGCAGTACTTC. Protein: CASSLAPYEQYF. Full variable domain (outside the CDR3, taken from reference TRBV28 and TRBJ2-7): DVKVTQSSRYLVKRTGEKVFLECVQDMDHENMFWYRQDPGLGLRLIYFSYDVKMKEKGDIPEGYSVSREKKERFSLILESASTNQTSMYLCASSLAPYEQYFGPGTRLTVT.

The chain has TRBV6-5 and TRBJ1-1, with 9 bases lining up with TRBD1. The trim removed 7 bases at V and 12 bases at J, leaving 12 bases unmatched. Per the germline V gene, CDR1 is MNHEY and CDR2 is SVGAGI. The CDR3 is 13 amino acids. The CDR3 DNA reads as TGTGCCAGCAACGAACAGGGGGCGCTCTTTTCTTTCTTT. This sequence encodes CASNEQGALFSFF.

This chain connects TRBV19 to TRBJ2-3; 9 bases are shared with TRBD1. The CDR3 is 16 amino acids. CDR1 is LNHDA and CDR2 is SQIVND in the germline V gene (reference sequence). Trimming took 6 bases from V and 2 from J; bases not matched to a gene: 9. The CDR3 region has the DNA TGTGCCAGTAGGCACAGGGGGCAGGGTAACACAGATACGCAGTATTTT. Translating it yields CASRHRGQGNTDTQYF. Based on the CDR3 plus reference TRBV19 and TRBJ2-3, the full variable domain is DGGITQSPKYLFRKEGQNVTLSCEQNLNHDAMYWYRQDPGQGLRLIYYSQIVNDFQKGDIAEGYSVSREKKESFPLTVTSAQKNPTAFYLCASRHRGQGNTDTQYFGPGTRLTVL.

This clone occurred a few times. CDR3 in amino acids: CASSLGDRYGYTF. CDR3 DNA: TGTGCCAGCAGCTTAGGGGATCGCTATGGCTACACCTTC. This chain joins TRBV11-2 and TRBJ1-2; D uncertain. Germline CDR1 reads SGHAT; CDR2 reads FQNNGV. This CDR3 region has 13 residues. Trimming stripped 1 base from V and 4 bases from J, with 7 bases between.

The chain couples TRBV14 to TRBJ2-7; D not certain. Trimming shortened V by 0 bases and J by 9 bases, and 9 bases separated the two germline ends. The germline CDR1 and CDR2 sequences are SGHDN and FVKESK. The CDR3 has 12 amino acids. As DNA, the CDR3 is TGTGCCAGCAGCCAAGATAGGCAGTTGCAGTACTTC. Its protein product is CASSQDRQLQYF.

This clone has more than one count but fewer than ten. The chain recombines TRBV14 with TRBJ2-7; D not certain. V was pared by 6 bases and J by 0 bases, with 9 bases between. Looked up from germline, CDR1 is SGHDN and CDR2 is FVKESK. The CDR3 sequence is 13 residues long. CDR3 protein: CASSASPSYEQYF. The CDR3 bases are TGTGCCAGCAGTGCCTCACCCTCCTACGAGCAGTACTTC.

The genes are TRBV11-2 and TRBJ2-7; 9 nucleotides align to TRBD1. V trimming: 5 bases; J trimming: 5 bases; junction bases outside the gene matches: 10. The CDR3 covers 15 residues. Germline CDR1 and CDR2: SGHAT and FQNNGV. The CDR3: CASSLDRGKLDEQYF. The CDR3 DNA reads TGTGCCAGCAGCCTGGACAGGGGAAAGTTAGACGAGCAGTACTTC. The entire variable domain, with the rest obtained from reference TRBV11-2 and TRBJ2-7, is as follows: EAGVAQSPRYKIIEKRQSVAFWCNPISGHATLYWYQQILGQGPKLLIQFQNNGVVDDSQLPKDRFSAERLKGVDSTLKIQPAKLEDSAVYLCASSLDRGKLDEQYFGPGTRLTVT.

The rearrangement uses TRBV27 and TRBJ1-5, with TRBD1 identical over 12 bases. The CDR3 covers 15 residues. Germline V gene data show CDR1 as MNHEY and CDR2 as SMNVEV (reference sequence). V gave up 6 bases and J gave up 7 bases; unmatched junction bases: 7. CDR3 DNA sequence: TGTGCCAGCAGACGGGACAGGGGGCAATGGCAGCCCCAGCATTTT. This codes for CASRRDRGQWQPQHF.

The CDR3: CSVESGASYNEQFF. CDR3 coding DNA: TGCAGCGTTGAATCAGGGGCCTCCTACAATGAGCAGTTCTTC. This chain joins TRBV29-1 and TRBJ2-1; D possibly corresponds to TRBD1 (6 bases). The germline CDR1 and CDR2 sequences are SQVTM and ANQGSEA. The V end was cut by 2 bases, the J end by 0 bases, with 8 bases between. The CDR3 is 14 amino acids.

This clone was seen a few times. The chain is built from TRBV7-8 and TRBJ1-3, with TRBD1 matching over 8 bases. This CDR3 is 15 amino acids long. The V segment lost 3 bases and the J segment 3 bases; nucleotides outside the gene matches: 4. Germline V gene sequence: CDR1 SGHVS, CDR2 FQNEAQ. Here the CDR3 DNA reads TGTGCCAGCAGCTTCGACAGGGGAGGTGGAAACACCATATATTTT. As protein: CASSFDRGGGNTIYF.

CDR3 coding DNA: TGTGCCAGCAGTTTAGGACAGTGGAACACTGAAGCTTTCTTT. The encoded protein is CASSLGQWNTEAFF. This chain connects TRBV28 to TRBJ1-1, with a possible D match to TRBD1 (6 bases). The CDR3 has 14 amino acids. Germline CDR1 is MDHEN and CDR2 is SYDVKM. Trimming pared 2 bases from V and 1 base from J, leaving 8 bases between. Full variable domain (missing parts from reference TRBV28 and TRBJ1-1): DVKVTQSSRYLVKRTGEKVFLECVQDMDHENMFWYRQDPGLGLRLIYFSYDVKMKEKGDIPEGYSVSREKKERFSLILESASTNQTSMYLCASSLGQWNTEAFFGQGTRLTVV.

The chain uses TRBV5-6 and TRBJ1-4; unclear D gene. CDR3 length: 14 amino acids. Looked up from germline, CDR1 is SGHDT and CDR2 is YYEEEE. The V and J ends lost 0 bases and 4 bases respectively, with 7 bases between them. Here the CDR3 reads CASSLGPYNEKLFF. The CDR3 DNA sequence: TGTGCCAGCAGCTTGGGTCCCTATAATGAAAAACTGTTTTTT.

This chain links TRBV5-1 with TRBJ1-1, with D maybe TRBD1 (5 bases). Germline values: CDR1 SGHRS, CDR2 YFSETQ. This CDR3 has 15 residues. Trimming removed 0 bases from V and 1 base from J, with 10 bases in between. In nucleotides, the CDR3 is TGCGCCAGCAGCTTGGTATTCGGACAGAACACTGAAGCTTTCTTT. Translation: CASSLVFGQNTEAFF.

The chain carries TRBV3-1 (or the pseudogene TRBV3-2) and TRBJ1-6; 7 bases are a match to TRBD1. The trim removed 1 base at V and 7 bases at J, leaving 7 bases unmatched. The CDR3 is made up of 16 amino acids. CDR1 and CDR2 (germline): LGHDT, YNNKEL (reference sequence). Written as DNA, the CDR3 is TGTGCCAGCAGCCAAGGAGGGGGCGCAGGGAATTCACCCCTCCACTTT. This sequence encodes CASSQGGGAGNSPLHF.

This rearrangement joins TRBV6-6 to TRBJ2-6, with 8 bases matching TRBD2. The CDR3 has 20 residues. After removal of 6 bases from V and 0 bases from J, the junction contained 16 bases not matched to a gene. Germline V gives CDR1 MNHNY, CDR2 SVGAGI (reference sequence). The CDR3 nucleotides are TGTGCCAGCAGCGATCGGACAGCGGGGGTGTTGGTCTCTGGGGCCAACGTCCTGACTTTC. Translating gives CASSDRTAGVLVSGANVLTF.

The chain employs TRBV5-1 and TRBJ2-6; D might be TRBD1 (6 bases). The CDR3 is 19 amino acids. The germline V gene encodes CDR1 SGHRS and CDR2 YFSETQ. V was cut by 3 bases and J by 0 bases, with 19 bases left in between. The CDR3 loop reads CASSSAKQGPSSGANVLTF. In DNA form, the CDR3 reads TGCGCCAGCAGCTCGGCGAAACAGGGTCCGAGCTCTGGGGCCAACGTCCTGACTTTC.

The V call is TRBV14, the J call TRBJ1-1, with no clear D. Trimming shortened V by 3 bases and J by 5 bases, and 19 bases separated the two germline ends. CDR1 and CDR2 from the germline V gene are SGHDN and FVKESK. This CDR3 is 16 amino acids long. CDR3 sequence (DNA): TGTGCCAGCAGCCAGGGTCCCGGCAGAGGCTATACTGAAGCTTTCTTT. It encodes CASSQGPGRGYTEAFF.

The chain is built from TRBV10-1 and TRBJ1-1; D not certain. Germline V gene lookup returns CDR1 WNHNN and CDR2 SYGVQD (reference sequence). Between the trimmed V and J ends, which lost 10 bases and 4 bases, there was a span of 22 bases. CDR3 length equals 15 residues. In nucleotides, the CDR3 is TGCGCCAACCAACCTCGGATTATTCCCATCACTGAAGCTTTCTTT. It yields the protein CANQPRIIPITEAFF.